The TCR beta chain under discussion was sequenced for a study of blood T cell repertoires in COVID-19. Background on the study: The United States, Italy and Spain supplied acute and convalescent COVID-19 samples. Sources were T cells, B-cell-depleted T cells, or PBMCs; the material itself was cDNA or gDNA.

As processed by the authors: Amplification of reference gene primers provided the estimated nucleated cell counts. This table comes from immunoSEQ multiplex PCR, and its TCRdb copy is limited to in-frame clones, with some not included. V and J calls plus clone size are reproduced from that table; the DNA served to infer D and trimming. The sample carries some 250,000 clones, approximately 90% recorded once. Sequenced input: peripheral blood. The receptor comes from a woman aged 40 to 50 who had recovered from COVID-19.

The CDR3 region is CASSHRGPHLSGGYTF. The CDR3 DNA is TGTGCCAGCAGCCACCGCGGGCCACACTTATCGGGTGGCTACACCTTC. This sequence joins TRBV14 and TRBJ1-2; unclear D gene. Between the trimmed V and J ends, which lost 3 bases and 7 bases, there was a span of 21 bases. The length of the CDR3 is 16 residues. Germline V gene data show CDR1 as SGHDN and CDR2 as FVKESK.